Following are 23 T cell receptor beta chains from one sample sequenced in a study of blood T cell repertoires in COVID-19. Method: immunoSEQ multiplex PCR; TCRdb's copy keeps in-frame clones and lacks some. This table holds some 170,000 clones, more than 75% found once. Specimen: peripheral blood. The receptors originated from a woman aged 50 to 65 with active or convalescent COVID-19.

The chain is built from TRBV28 and TRBJ2-7, with TRBD2 identical over 11 bases. The V gene's germline CDR1 is MDHEN and CDR2 SYDVKM. V was pared by 10 bases and J by 5 bases, with 10 bases of the junction left unmatched. This CDR3 is 14 amino acids long. The CDR3: CAIASGGSVDEQYF. The CDR3 coding sequence is TGTGCCATCGCTAGCGGGGGGTCCGTTGACGAGCAGTACTTC.

This clone was seen only once. The chain joins TRBV13 to TRBJ1-4, with D perhaps TRBD1 (6 bases). The germline CDR1 and CDR2 sequences are PRHDT and FYEKMQ (reference sequence). CDR3 length equals 15 residues. V was shortened by 5 bases and J by 0 bases, with 10 bases between the two germline ends. CDR3 loop: CASSLQGATNEKLFF. DNA of the CDR3: TGTGCCAGCAGCCTACAGGGAGCAACTAATGAAAAACTGTTTTTT.

The J gene is TRBJ2-5, the V gene TRBV10-3; TRBD1 matches at 7 bases. The CDR3 length is 13 residues. The germline V gene encodes CDR1 ENHRY and CDR2 SYGVKD. The junction had 2 bases not matched to a gene; V was cut back by 7 bases and J by 0 bases. CDR3 sequence: CAIKGTDQETQYF. CDR3 DNA: TGTGCCATCAAAGGGACAGACCAAGAGACCCAGTACTTC.

This clone has only a few counts. The V gene is TRBV19, the J gene TRBJ1-1, with a possible D match to TRBD1 (6 bases). The germline V gene encodes CDR1 LNHDA and CDR2 SQIVND (reference sequence). CDR3 length equals 11 residues. V was clipped by 1 base and J by 14 bases, with 11 bases between them. The CDR3 sequence: CASSIGGQRFF. CDR3 in DNA: TGTGCCAGTAGTATAGGTGGACAGCGATTCTTT.

The chain joins TRBV4-1 to TRBJ2-3; 7 nucleotides agree with TRBD2. V dropped 0 bases and J dropped 1; count of bases not matched to a gene: 7. The CDR3 extends over 17 amino acids. The germline V gene encodes CDR1 MGHRA and CDR2 YSYEKL. CDR3 sequence: CASSQDLLRERTDTQYF. The CDR3 DNA follows: TGCGCCAGCAGCCAAGATCTGCTGCGGGAGCGCACAGATACGCAGTATTTT.

The CDR3 sequence is CASSRQGVNTEAFF. CDR3 DNA: TGTGCCAGCAGTCGGCAGGGGGTAAACACTGAAGCTTTCTTT. V gene TRBV7-9 combines with J gene TRBJ1-1; 7 nucleotides line up with TRBD1. Germline V gene sequence: CDR1 SEHNR, CDR2 FQNEAQ (reference sequence). This CDR3 has 14 amino acids. With V trimmed by 6 bases and J by 2 bases, 6 bases remained unmatched.

The chain employs TRBV6-5 and TRBJ1-4; tentatively, D is TRBD1 (5 bases). The CDR3 covers 13 residues. Trimming cost V 7 bases and J 4 bases, with 10 bases left between them. Per the germline V gene, CDR1 is MNHEY and CDR2 is SVGAGI. In DNA, the CDR3 is TGTGCCAGCACGGGGGGTTTTAATGAAAAACTGTTTTTT. Encoded protein: CASTGGFNEKLFF.

The CDR3 region is CASSLAGTQETQYF. The CDR3 nucleotides read TGTGCCAGCAGCTTAGCGGGAACCCAAGAGACCCAGTACTTC. V and J are TRBV11-2 and TRBJ2-5; TRBD2 is a possible D gene (5 bases). Germline CDR1 and CDR2: SGHAT and FQNNGV. Trimming shortened V by 1 base and J by 1 base, and 7 bases separated the two germline ends. The CDR3 is made up of 14 amino acids.

The V call is TRBV6-2 or TRBV6-3, the J call TRBJ1-5, with D possibly being TRBD1 (5 bases). The CDR3 loop spans 15 amino acids. Germline CDR1 and CDR2: MNHEY and SVGEGT. Trimming removed 0 bases from V and 7 bases from J, with 13 bases in between. The DNA for the CDR3 is TGTGCCAGCAGTTACTCAGGCAGGGTCAGCCAGCCCCAGCATTTT. Protein product: CASSYSGRVSQPQHF.

The CDR3 loop reads CASSIELAGGYNEQFF. The CDR3 DNA reads TGTGCCAGTAGTATAGAATTAGCGGGAGGGTACAATGAGCAGTTCTTC. The chain links TRBV19 to TRBJ2-1; TRBD2 matches at 11 bases. The V gene's germline CDR1 is LNHDA and CDR2 SQIVND (reference sequence). This CDR3 is built from 16 residues. J gave up 4 bases and V 0 bases, and 2 bases lay outside the gene matches.

The chain joins TRBV28 to TRBJ2-3; 8 bases line up with TRBD2. With 6 bases clipped from V and 2 bases from J, the junction kept 7 bases outside the gene matches. Germline CDR1 MDHEN, CDR2 SYDVKM. CDR3 size: 15 residues. CDR3 nucleotides: TGTGCCAGCAGGAGGACTAGCTTAAACACAGATACGCAGTATTTT. It translates to CASRRTSLNTDTQYF.

The genes are TRBV7-9 and TRBJ2-7, with TRBD1 as a possible D gene (5 bases). The CDR3 length is 12 residues. The V and J ends lost 3 bases and 5 bases respectively, with 8 bases between them. Germline assignment: CDR1 SEHNR and CDR2 FQNEAQ (reference sequence). The CDR3 protein is CASSFQGNEQYF. Here the CDR3 DNA reads TGTGCCAGCAGCTTTCAGGGCAACGAGCAGTACTTC.

The chain links TRBV5-5 to TRBJ2-7; unclear D gene. The V end lost 3 bases, the J end lost 5 bases, and 9 bases lay between the germline ends. The CDR3 spans 12 residues. Germline CDR1 is SGHKS and CDR2 is YYEKEE (reference sequence). CDR3 loop: CASSSGSDEQYF. The CDR3 DNA follows: TGTGCCAGCAGCTCCGGTTCCGACGAGCAGTACTTC.

This clone was seen only once. This chain links TRBV7-2 with TRBJ1-2; 8 bases fit TRBD1. The V gene end was trimmed by 5 bases and the J gene end by 4 bases; junction bases not matched to a gene: 6. Germline loops: CDR1 SGHTA, CDR2 FQGNSA. This CDR3 is built from 14 residues. Written as DNA, the CDR3 is TGTGCCAGCAGCCCCTACGACAGGGGCTATGGCTACACCTTC. It specifies CASSPYDRGYGYTF.

This chain joins TRBV6-4 and TRBJ2-2; possible D gene TRBD1, 5 bases. Between the trimmed V and J ends, which lost 5 bases and 4 bases, there was a span of 8 bases. CDR3 length: 13 residues. Per the germline V gene, CDR1 is MRHNA and CDR2 is SNTAGT. CDR3 DNA sequence: TGTGCCAGCAGTTCAGGGATCACCGGGGAGCTGTTTTTT. Translation: CASSSGITGELFF.

This chain connects TRBV15 to TRBJ2-1; TRBD2 agrees at 10 bases. The CDR3 runs 18 residues. Germline V CDR1 and CDR2: LNHNV, YYDKDF (reference sequence). The V segment lost 1 base and the J segment 6 bases; nucleotides outside the gene matches: 12. CDR3 loop: CATSRGWSSGGPSNEQFF. The CDR3 DNA reads TGTGCCACCAGCAGAGGGTGGAGTAGCGGGGGGCCATCCAATGAGCAGTTCTTC.

Only one count was recorded for this clone. The CDR3 sequence: CASGTNNNYGYTF. The CDR3 DNA is TGTGCCAGCGGGACAAACAATAACTATGGCTACACCTTC. The chain recombines TRBV28 with TRBJ1-2; TRBD1 might be the D (6 bases). This CDR3 has 13 amino acids. With 8 bases removed from V and 1 base from J, the gap between germline ends came to 11 bases. In germline, CDR1 is MDHEN, CDR2 SYDVKM.

The chain employs TRBV2 and TRBJ1-1; D unclear. Trimming left V 6 bases short and J 6 bases short, with 14 bases between. The CDR3 spans 13 residues. The germline CDR1 and CDR2 sequences are SNHLY and FYNNEI. CDR3 amino acids: CASSENLGAEAFF. In DNA, the CDR3 is TGTGCCAGCAGCGAGAACCTTGGAGCTGAAGCTTTCTTT. Looking up the rest from reference TRBV2 and TRBJ1-1 gives the full variable domain: EPEVTQTPSHQVTQMGQEVILRCVPISNHLYFYWYRQILGQKVEFLVSFYNNEISEKSEIFDDQFSVERPDGSNFTLKIRSTKLEDSAMYFCASSENLGAEAFFGQGTRLTVV.

The V call is TRBV20-1, the J call TRBJ2-7; maybe TRBD1 (6 bases). V was pared by 3 bases and J by 3 bases, with 15 bases between. The CDR3 is 14 residues long. Germline values: CDR1 DFQATT, CDR2 SNEGSKA (reference sequence). The CDR3, as DNA: TGCAGTGCTAGTACCCCCAACAGGGACTACGAGCAGTACTTC. Amino acid sequence: CSASTPNRDYEQYF.

The CDR3 sequence is CARTSGFADTQYF. CDR3 coding DNA: TGTGCCCGGACTAGCGGTTTCGCAGATACGCAGTATTTT. The chain couples TRBV30 to TRBJ2-3; 10 nucleotides match TRBD2. Trimming at V came to 8 bases and at J to 4 bases, leaving 6 bases not matched to a gene. The CDR3 is made up of 13 amino acids. Germline V gives CDR1 GTSNPN, CDR2 SVGIG (reference sequence).

This rearrangement joins TRBV7-2 to TRBJ1-5; 8 nucleotides line up with TRBD1. With V trimmed by 5 bases and J by 1 base, 4 bases remained unmatched. Germline CDR1 is SGHTA and CDR2 is FQGNSA. The CDR3 loop spans 15 amino acids. CDR3 sequence (DNA): TGTGCCAGCAGCCTCAGGACAGGGAGCAATCAGCCCCAGCATTTT. It encodes CASSLRTGSNQPQHF.

V is TRBV28 and J is TRBJ1-5, with TRBD1 identical over 9 bases. Germline lookup yields CDR1 MDHEN and CDR2 SYDVKM. V lost 6 bases, J lost 2 bases, and 11 bases stayed unmatched. The CDR3 runs 17 residues. CDR3 nucleotides: TGTGCCAGCAGCCGAACAGGGGGCGGGGGTGGCAATCAGCCCCAGCATTTT. This gives the protein CASSRTGGGGGNQPQHF.

This rearrangement joins TRBV21-1 to TRBJ2-7; the tabulated D call, TRBD2, remains unverified against the DNA. TRBV21-1 is annotated as a pseudogene. The CDR3 covers 16 residues. CDR3 residues: CASSKRTSGPSYEQYF. CDR3 sequence (DNA): TGTGCCAGCAGCAAAAGGACTAGCGGCCCCTCCTACGAGCAGTACTTC.